These 15 T cell receptor beta chains were all obtained from the same sample, sequenced in a study of CD8+ T cells in alopecia areata (dated by TCRdb to 2016 to 2019). Library preparation was by the immunoSEQ multiplex PCR assay. RNA was extracted from all samples and reverse transcribed into cDNA, which served as template for TCR sequencing. TCRdb's version of the immuneACCESS table is confined to in-frame rearrangements and falls short of the full clone set. An unresolved V gene accounts for under half of the shortfall where checked; the remainder is of unknown origin. The sample yields about 190,000 clones; 45% to 65% were counted once. The ten top clones hold about 0.69% of the sample. The time point label on this specimen signifies: more than 3 weeks on oral tofacitinib. The label giving this sample's treatment or condition can be read as: oral pan-JAK inhibitor, 5-10 mg twice daily. Sequences were derived from CD4+ T cells sorted from blood, sampled at week 4, from a patient treated with tofacitinib. The origin of the receptors is a human donor with alopecia areata.

This clone has more than one count but fewer than ten. The V and J genes are TRBV7-9 and TRBJ1-3; D is unclear. Looked up from germline, CDR1 is SEHNR and CDR2 is FQNEAQ (reference sequence). Trimming stripped 5 bases from V and 6 bases from J, with 14 bases between. The CDR3 loop spans 14 amino acids. CDR3 nucleotides: TGTGCCAGCAGCCAAACTCCAACCTCAAACACCATATATTTT. Translating gives CASSQTPTSNTIYF.

This chain connects TRBV5-8 to TRBJ2-7; weak D call: TRBD2 (5 bases). In germline, CDR1 is SGHTS, CDR2 YDEGEE. V was trimmed by 2 bases and J by 7 bases, leaving 22 bases between them. The CDR3 is made up of 16 amino acids. The CDR3 nucleotides read TGTGCCAGCAGCTTCCCAGGACTGGCGACTATACGGGAGCAGTACTTC. Protein: CASSFPGLATIREQYF.

The V gene is TRBV7-9, the J gene TRBJ2-5, with TRBD1 matching over 7 bases. After removal of 0 bases from V and 4 bases from J, the junction contained 2 bases not matched to a gene. The CDR3 loop spans 14 amino acids. Germline V gene lookup returns CDR1 SEHNR and CDR2 FQNEAQ (reference sequence). CDR3 protein: CASSLAWDRETQYF. CDR3 coding DNA: TGTGCCAGCAGCTTAGCTTGGGACAGAGAGACCCAGTACTTC.

The rearrangement uses TRBV29-1 and TRBJ2-1; TRBD2 matches at 8 bases. The CDR3 has 14 amino acids. The junction had 8 bases not matched to a gene; V was cut back by 2 bases and J by 8 bases. In germline, CDR1 is SQVTM, CDR2 ANQGSEA. The CDR3 spells CSVESGREGDEQFF. As DNA, the CDR3 is TGCAGCGTTGAATCCGGGAGGGAGGGGGATGAGCAGTTCTTC.

The chain has TRBV27 and TRBJ1-2, with D uncertain. CDR1 is MNHEY, CDR2 SMNVEV, per germline (reference sequence). Trimming stripped 3 bases from V and 0 bases from J, with 8 bases between. This CDR3 is 14 amino acids long. The CDR3 loop is CASSLALSNYGYTF. The DNA of the CDR3 is TGTGCCAGCAGTTTGGCGTTATCTAACTATGGCTACACCTTC.

The rearrangement joins TRBV30 to TRBJ1-1; D is uncertain. Germline V lookup: CDR1 GTSNPN, CDR2 SVGIG (reference sequence). V was cut by 5 bases and J by 5 bases, with 12 bases left in between. The CDR3 consists of 12 residues. The CDR3 sequence: CAWEEGGTEAFF. The CDR3 nucleotides are TGTGCCTGGGAAGAGGGAGGAACTGAAGCTTTCTTT.

V is TRBV7-2 and J is TRBJ2-1, with D unclear. Germline values: CDR1 SGHTA, CDR2 FQGNSA. CDR3 length: 13 residues. Trimming cost V 2 bases and J 8 bases, with 10 bases left between them. CDR3 DNA: TGTGCCAGCAGCTTACGGAATACTGATGAGCAGTTCTTC. Protein: CASSLRNTDEQFF.

Only a few counts were recorded for this clone. The chain uses TRBV29-1 and TRBJ2-7; TRBD2 aligns across 10 bases. Germline-derived CDR1 and CDR2 are SQVTM and ANQGSEA. Germline trimming cut 6 bases from V and 2 bases from J; bases unmatched to any gene: 13. The CDR3 is 16 amino acids. This CDR3 reads CSVAASGGWGAYEQYF. CDR3 nucleotide sequence: TGCAGCGTCGCAGCTAGCGGGGGCTGGGGGGCCTACGAGCAGTACTTC.

V gene TRBV29-1 combines with J gene TRBJ2-5, with 9 positions matching TRBD1. With V trimmed by 7 bases and J by 2 bases, 5 bases remained unmatched. This CDR3 has 13 residues. The germline V gene has CDR1 SQVTM and CDR2 ANQGSEA. CDR3 region: CSGGQGGQETQYF. The DNA of the CDR3 is TGCAGCGGGGGACAGGGAGGGCAAGAGACCCAGTACTTC. The full variable domain, with the rest looked up from reference TRBV29-1 and TRBJ2-5, is SAVISQKPSRDICQRGTSLTIQCQVDSQVTMMFWYRQQPGQSLTLIATANQGSEATYESGFVIDKFPISRPNLTFSTLTVSNMSPEDSSIYLCSGGQGGQETQYFGPGTRLLVL.

The chain combines TRBV2 with TRBJ1-2; D might be TRBD1 (5 bases). V was clipped by 3 bases and J by 2 bases, with 7 bases between them. Per the germline V gene, CDR1 is SNHLY and CDR2 is FYNNEI. CDR3 length: 13 residues. CDR3 residues: CASSEGGNYGYTF. The CDR3 nucleotides are TGTGCCAGCAGTGAGGGGGGGAACTATGGCTACACCTTC.

DNA of the CDR3: TGTGCCACCAGCAGAGGGGGCGGCGAGGAATACGAGCAGTACTTC. This codes for CATSRGGGEEYEQYF. V and J are TRBV15 and TRBJ2-7, with D maybe TRBD1 (5 bases). The CDR3 covers 15 residues. Trimming stripped 1 base from V and 4 bases from J, with 14 bases between. CDR1 is LNHNV and CDR2 is YYDKDF in the germline V gene (reference sequence).

This clone has only a few counts. The chain is built from TRBV10-3 and TRBJ2-3; 12 bases map to TRBD1. Trimming removed 8 bases from V and 3 bases from J; junction bases left unmatched: 3. CDR3 length: 14 residues. From germline, CDR1 is ENHRY and CDR2 SYGVKD. For the CDR3, the DNA is TGTGCCATCGGGACAGGGGGCAGGACAGATACGCAGTATTTT. Protein sequence: CAIGTGGRTDTQYF.

The sample holds a few counts of this clone. J is TRBJ1-5 and V is TRBV6-5, with 7 bases that match TRBD1. The CDR3 is 14 residues long. From germline, CDR1 is MNHEY and CDR2 SVGAGI. Losses at the gene ends were 6 bases for V and 1 base for J; bases not matched to a gene: 3. CDR3 coding DNA: TGTGCCAGCAGATACAGGGGAAGCAATCAGCCCCAGCATTTT. Encoded protein: CASRYRGSNQPQHF.

This rearrangement joins TRBV30 to TRBJ2-1, with 7 positions matching TRBD2. The germline CDR1 and CDR2 sequences are GTSNPN and SVGIG (reference sequence). Germline trimming cut 5 bases from V and 1 base from J; bases unmatched to any gene: 14. CDR3 length equals 17 residues. In nucleotides, the CDR3 is TGTGCCTGGGCCCCGGGCGGGAGTATGGGATCCTACAATGAGCAGTTCTTC. Translating gives CAWAPGGSMGSYNEQFF.

V is TRBV27 and J is TRBJ2-5, with D possibly being TRBD1 or TRBD2 (5 bases each). The CDR3 contains 15 residues. The germline V gene has CDR1 MNHEY and CDR2 SMNVEV (reference sequence). V gave up 5 bases and J gave up 4 bases, with 17 bases separating them. The CDR3 DNA reads as TGTGCCAGCAGTCTACCGGGACCGACCGGAGAGACCCAGTACTTC. Residues: CASSLPGPTGETQYF.